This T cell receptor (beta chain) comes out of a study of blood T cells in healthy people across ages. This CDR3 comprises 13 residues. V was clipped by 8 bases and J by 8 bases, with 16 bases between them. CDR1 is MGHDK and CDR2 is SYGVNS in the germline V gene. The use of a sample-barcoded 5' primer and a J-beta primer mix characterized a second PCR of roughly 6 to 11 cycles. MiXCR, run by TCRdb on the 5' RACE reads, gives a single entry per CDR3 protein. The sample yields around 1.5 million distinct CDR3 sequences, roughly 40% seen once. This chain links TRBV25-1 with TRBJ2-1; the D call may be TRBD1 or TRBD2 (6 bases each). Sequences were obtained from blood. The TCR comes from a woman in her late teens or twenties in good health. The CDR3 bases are TGTGCCAGCTGTCGGGGGCCTTCCGATGAGCAGTTCTTC. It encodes CASCRGPSDEQFF.